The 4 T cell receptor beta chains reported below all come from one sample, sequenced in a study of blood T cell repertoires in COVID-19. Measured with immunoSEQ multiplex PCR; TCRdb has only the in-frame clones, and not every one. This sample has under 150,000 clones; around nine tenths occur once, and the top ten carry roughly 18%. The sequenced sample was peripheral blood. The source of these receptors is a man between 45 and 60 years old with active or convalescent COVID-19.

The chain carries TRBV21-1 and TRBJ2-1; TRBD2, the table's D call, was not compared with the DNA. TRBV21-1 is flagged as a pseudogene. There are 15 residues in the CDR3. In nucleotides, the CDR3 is TGTGCCAGCAGCAAAAGGCCTAGCGGGAATGGTGAGCAGTTCTTC. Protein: CASSKRPSGNGEQFF.

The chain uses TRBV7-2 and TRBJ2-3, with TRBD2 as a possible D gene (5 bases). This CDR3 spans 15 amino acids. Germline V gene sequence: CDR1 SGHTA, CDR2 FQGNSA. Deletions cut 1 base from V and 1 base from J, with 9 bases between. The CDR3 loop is CASSLVVGGTDTQYF. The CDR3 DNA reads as TGTGCCAGCAGCTTAGTAGTCGGGGGCACAGATACGCAGTATTTT.

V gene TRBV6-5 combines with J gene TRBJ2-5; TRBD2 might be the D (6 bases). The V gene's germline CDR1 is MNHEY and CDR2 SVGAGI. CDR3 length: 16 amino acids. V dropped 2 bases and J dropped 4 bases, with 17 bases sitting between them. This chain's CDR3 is CASSYRGLGGGETQYF. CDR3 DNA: TGTGCCAGCAGTTACCGGGGTCTGGGAGGTGGAGAGACCCAGTACTTC.

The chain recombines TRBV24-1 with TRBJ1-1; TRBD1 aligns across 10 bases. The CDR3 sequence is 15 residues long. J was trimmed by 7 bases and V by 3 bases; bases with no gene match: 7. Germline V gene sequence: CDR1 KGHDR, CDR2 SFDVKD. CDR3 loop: CATSDTRQGANEAFF. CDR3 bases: TGTGCCACCAGTGATACGCGACAGGGGGCGAATGAAGCTTTCTTT.